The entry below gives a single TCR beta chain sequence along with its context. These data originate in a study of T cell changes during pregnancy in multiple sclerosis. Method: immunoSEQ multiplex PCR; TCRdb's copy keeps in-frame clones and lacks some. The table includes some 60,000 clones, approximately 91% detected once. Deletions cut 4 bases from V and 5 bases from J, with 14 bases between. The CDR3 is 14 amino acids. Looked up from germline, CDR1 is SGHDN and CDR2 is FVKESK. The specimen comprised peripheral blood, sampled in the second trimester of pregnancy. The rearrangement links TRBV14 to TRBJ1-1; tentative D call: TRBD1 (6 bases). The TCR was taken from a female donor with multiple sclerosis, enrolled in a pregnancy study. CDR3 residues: CASSPQQGGTEAFF. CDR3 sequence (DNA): TGTGCCAGCAGCCCTCAACAGGGAGGGACTGAAGCTTTCTTT.